This T cell receptor beta chain was sequenced for a study of blood T cell repertoires in COVID-19. The CDR3 covers 14 residues. Germline lookup yields CDR1 SGHRS and CDR2 YFSETQ. J gave up 1 base and V 4 bases, and 3 bases lay outside the gene matches. In assigning cohorts, the study relied on participant-reported clinical history. Profiling relied on immunoSEQ multiplex PCR, and the TCRdb table lists in-frame clones only, not all of them. The sample has about 160,000 clones; 80% are singletons. Material for sequencing was PBMCs or T cells enriched from blood (not recorded which). The clonotype comes from a man between 40 and 49 years old who had recovered from COVID-19. The rearrangement joins TRBV5-1 to TRBJ2-7, with TRBD1 matching 9 bases. The CDR3 spells CASSNGQGSYEQYF. The CDR3 DNA follows: TGCGCCAGCAGCAATGGACAGGGGTCCTACGAGCAGTACTTC.